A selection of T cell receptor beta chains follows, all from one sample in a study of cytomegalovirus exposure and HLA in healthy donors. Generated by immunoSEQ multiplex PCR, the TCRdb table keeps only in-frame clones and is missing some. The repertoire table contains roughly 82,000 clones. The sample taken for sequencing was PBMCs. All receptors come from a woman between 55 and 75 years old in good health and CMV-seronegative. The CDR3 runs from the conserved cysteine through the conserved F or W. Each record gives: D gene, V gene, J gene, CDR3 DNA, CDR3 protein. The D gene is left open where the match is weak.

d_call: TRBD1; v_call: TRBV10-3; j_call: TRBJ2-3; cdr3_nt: TGTGCCATCAGTGCGGTCACTGGGCAGGGGGCCACAGATACGCAGTATTTT; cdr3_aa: CAISAVTGQGATDTQYF
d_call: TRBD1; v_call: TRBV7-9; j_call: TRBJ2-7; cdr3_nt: TGTGCCAGCAGACCTAGGACAGGGGATACCTACGAGCAGTACTTC; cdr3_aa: CASRPRTGDTYEQYF
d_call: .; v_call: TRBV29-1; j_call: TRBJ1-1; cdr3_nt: TGCAGCGTTGTGCCCAACGATTTGCTCCAGGGAAGCACTGAAGCTTTCTTT; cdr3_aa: CSVVPNDLLQGSTEAFF
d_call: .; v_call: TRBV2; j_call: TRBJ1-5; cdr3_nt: TGTGCCAGCAGTGAGACGGACAGAAATCAGCCCCAGCATTTT; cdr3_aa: CASSETDRNQPQHF
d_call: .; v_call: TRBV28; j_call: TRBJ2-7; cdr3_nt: TGTGCCAGCAGTCCCCACGGGACCTACGAGCAGTACTTC; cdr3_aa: CASSPHGTYEQYF
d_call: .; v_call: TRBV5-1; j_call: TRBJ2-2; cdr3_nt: TGCGCCAGCAGCTTATCAATGGGGGCCACCGGGGAGCTGTTTTTT; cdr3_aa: CASSLSMGATGELFF
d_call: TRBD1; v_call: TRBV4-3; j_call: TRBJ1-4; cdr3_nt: TGCGCCAGCAGCCAAGATTTAGTTTTGGGACAGGGAGCAACTAATGAAAAACTGTTTTTT; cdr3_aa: CASSQDLVLGQGATNEKLFF
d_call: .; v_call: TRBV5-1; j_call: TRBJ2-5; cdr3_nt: TGCGCCAGCAGCTTAGGTCGGGGGGAGACCCAGTACTTC; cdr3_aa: CASSLGRGETQYF
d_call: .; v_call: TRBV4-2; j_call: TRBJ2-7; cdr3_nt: TGTGCCAGCAGCCAAGACGTGTCCGGGGGACAGACGTTTTACGAGCAGTACTTC; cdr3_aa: CASSQDVSGGQTFYEQYF
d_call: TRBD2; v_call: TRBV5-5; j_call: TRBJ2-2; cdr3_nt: TGTGCCAGCAGCTTGGTAGCGGGGGGGTCAAACACCGGGGAGCTGTTTTTT; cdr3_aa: CASSLVAGGSNTGELFF
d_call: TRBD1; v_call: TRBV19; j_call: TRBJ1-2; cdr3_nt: TGTGCCAGTAGTATCCAGTCGACAGGGACCTATGGCTACACCTTC; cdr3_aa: CASSIQSTGTYGYTF
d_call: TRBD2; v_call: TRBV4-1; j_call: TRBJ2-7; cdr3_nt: TGCGCCAGCAGCCAGCTCGGGGGGGGAGGCTACGAGCAGTACTTC; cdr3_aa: CASSQLGGGGYEQYF
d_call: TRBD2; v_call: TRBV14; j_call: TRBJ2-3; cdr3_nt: TGTGCCAGCAGCCCGTCGGGACTATCTACCTCCACAGATACGCAGTATTTT; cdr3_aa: CASSPSGLSTSTDTQYF
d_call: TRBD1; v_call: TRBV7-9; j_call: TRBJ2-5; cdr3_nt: TGTGCCAGGAGGGGGCGGGACCAAGAGACCCAGTACTTC; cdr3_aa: CARRGRDQETQYF
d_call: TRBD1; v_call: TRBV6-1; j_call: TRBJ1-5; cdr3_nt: TGTGCCAGCAGTCCGCGGACAGGGAATCAGCCCCAGCATTTT; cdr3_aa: CASSPRTGNQPQHF
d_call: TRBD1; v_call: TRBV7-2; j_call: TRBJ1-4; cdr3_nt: TGTGCCAGCAGCGCCTACAGGGGTGCTAATGAAAAACTGTTTTTT; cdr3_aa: CASSAYRGANEKLFF
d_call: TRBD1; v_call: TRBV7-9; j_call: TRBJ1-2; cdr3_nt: TGTGCCAGCAGCCCTACCGGGACAGGGCAAGGCTACACCTTC; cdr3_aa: CASSPTGTGQGYTF
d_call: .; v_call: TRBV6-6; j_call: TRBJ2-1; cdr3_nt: TGTGCCAGCAGTACCAGCCGGGACTCCGCCGCCAATGAGCAGTTCTTC; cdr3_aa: CASSTSRDSAANEQFF
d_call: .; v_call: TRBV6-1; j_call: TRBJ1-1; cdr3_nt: TGTGCCAGCAGGGGGGCCGCGAACACTGAAGCTTTCTTT; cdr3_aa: CASRGAANTEAFF
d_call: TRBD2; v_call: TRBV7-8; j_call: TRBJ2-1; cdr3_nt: TGTGCCAGCAGCTTGGGACGACTAGCGGCCACATACAATGAGCAGTTCTTC; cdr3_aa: CASSLGRLAATYNEQFF
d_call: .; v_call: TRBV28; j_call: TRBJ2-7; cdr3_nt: TGTGCCAGCAGTTTACCGGTTCAGGGTGAGCACGAGCAGTACTTC; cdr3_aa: CASSLPVQGEHEQYF
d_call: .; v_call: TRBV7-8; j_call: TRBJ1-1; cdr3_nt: TGTGCCAGCAGCTTAGGGACAGCGAACACTGAAGCTTTCTTT; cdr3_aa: CASSLGTANTEAFF
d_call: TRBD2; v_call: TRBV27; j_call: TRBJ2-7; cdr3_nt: TGTGCCAGCAGTCCGGGACTAGCGGAGTTTTTTCCCTACGAGCAGTACTTC; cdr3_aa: CASSPGLAEFFPYEQYF
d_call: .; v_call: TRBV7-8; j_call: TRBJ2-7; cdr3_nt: TGTGCCAGCAGCTTCCGGGAATCCGAGCAGTACTTC; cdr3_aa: CASSFRESEQYF
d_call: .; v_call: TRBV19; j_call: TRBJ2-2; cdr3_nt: TGTGCCAGTAGTATTGGGGAGGCCGGGGAGCTGTTTTTT; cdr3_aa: CASSIGEAGELFF
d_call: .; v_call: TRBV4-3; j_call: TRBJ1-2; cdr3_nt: TGCGCCAGCAGCCACAGATCCGGGATCTATGGCTACACCTTC; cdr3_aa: CASSHRSGIYGYTF
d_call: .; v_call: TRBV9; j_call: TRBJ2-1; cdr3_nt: TGTGCCAGCAGCTCCGGGGGTGCCCCCAACAATGAGCAGTTCTTC; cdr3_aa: CASSSGGAPNNEQFF
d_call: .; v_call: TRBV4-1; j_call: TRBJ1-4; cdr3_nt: TGCGCCAGCAGCCCATTACAGGTTCTGAATGAAAAACTGTTTTTT; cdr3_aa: CASSPLQVLNEKLFF
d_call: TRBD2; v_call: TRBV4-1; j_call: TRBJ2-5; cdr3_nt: TGCGCCAGCAGCCATGGGCGGCGGGAGCGTGGAGAGACCCAGTACTTC; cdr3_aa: CASSHGRRERGETQYF